These T cell receptor beta chains were read from a single sample in a study of somatic mutations in cytotoxic T cells in rheumatoid arthritis. TCRdb keeps only in-frame clones here, not all; method: immunoSEQ multiplex PCR. This sample carries 20,000 to 25,000 clones, nearly 80% of them seen once, and the ten largest clones take approximately 10%. The sample comprised CD8+ T cells sorted from blood. The receptors stem from an adult with rheumatoid arthritis. Both conserved end residues are part of each CDR3. D genes are given only for firm matches. Size is omitted from some rows. Given values are once, few, many or a class for expanded clones.

v_gene	abundance	d_gene	j_gene	CDR3aa	CDR3nt
TRBV4-1	.	TRBD2	TRBJ2-7	CASSPLMGSGRDEQYF	TGCGCCAGCAGTCCTCTCATGGGTAGCGGGAGGGACGAGCAGTACTTC
TRBV6-5	.	TRBD1	TRBJ1-1	CASSRAGTATEAFF	TGTGCCAGCAGTAGGGCCGGGACAGCCACTGAAGCTTTCTTT
TRBV7-8	.	TRBD2	TRBJ2-5	CASSFPLAGGEETQYF	TGTGCCAGCAGCTTTCCTCTAGCGGGGGGCGAAGAGACCCAGTACTTC
TRBV7-3	.	.	TRBJ1-1	CASSLTEGGNTEAFF	TGTGCCAGCAGCTTAACGGAGGGTGGGAACACTGAAGCTTTCTTT
TRBV29-1	.	.	TRBJ1-2	CSVGRPETINYGYTF	TGCAGCGTTGGGCGTCCCGAAACTATTAACTATGGCTACACCTTC
TRBV15	.	TRBD2	TRBJ2-6	CATSTSGFPLSGANVLTF	TGTGCCACCTCCACTAGCGGATTCCCTCTTTCGGGGGCCAACGTCCTGACTTTC
TRBV2	.	TRBD1	TRBJ2-2	CASTPGTGGRVNTGELFF	TGTGCCAGCACTCCCGGGACAGGGGGGCGGGTGAACACCGGGGAGCTGTTTTTT
TRBV2	.	.	TRBJ1-1	CASSEGWDNTEAFF	TGTGCCAGCAGTGAAGGGTGGGACAACACTGAAGCTTTCTTT
TRBV7-8	.	.	TRBJ1-1	CASSLAGTEAFF	TGTGCCAGCAGCTTAGCGGGCACTGAAGCTTTCTTT
TRBV27	.	TRBD1	TRBJ1-2	CASSYTGQGRGYTF	TGTGCCAGCAGTTACACAGGACAGGGGAGAGGCTACACCTTC
TRBV6-5	.	TRBD2	TRBJ2-5	CASSYASGGGTQYF	TGTGCCAGCAGTTACGCTAGCGGGGGAGGGACCCAGTACTTC
TRBV15	.	.	TRBJ1-5	CATSSKDSSQPQHF	TGTGCCACCAGCAGTAAGGACTCCTCACAGCCCCAGCATTTT
TRBV2	.	TRBD2	TRBJ2-2	CASSVPAGGLTGELFF	TGTGCCAGCAGTGTTCCCGCGGGGGGTCTCACCGGGGAGCTGTTTTTT
TRBV7-3	once	TRBD1	TRBJ2-4	CASSSNSAPGTGRNIQYF	TGTGCCAGCAGCTCGAATTCGGCCCCCGGGACAGGGCGGAACATTCAGTACTTC
TRBV19	.	TRBD1	TRBJ2-2	CASSIHGTVTGELFF	TGTGCCAGTAGTATTCACGGGACAGTAACCGGGGAGCTGTTTTTT
TRBV6-4	.	TRBD1	TRBJ2-1	CASSYQGANEQFF	TGTGCCAGCAGTTATCAGGGGGCGAATGAGCAGTTCTTC
TRBV2	.	.	TRBJ2-3	CASSEQNTDTQYF	TGTGCCAGCAGTGAACAGAACACAGATACGCAGTATTTT
TRBV7-6	.	.	TRBJ2-7	CASSKPGHLHEQYF	TGTGCCAGCAGCAAACCGGGACACCTCCACGAGCAGTACTTC
TRBV29-1	.	.	TRBJ2-1	CSVLHLYNEQFF	TGCAGCGTTCTTCATCTCTACAATGAGCAGTTCTTC
TRBV18	.	.	TRBJ2-3	CASSPPAADTQYF	TGTGCCAGCTCACCACCGGCCGCAGATACGCAGTATTTT
TRBV4-1	.	TRBD2	TRBJ2-7	CASSQLTSGSSEQYF	TGCGCCAGCAGCCAGTTGACTAGCGGGAGTAGCGAGCAGTACTTC
TRBV5-6	.	.	TRBJ2-7	CASSLGASLYEQYF	TGTGCCAGCAGCTTAGGTGCCTCCCTCTACGAGCAGTACTTC
TRBV4-1	.	TRBD1	TRBJ1-4	CASSQRDRENEKLFF	TGCGCCAGCAGCCAAAGGGACAGGGAAAATGAAAAACTGTTTTTT
TRBV2	.	.	TRBJ2-5	CASIETVQETQYF	TGTGCCAGCATCGAGACGGTACAAGAGACCCAGTACTTC
TRBV19	.	TRBD1	TRBJ2-3	CASSWDRPTDTQYF	TGTGCCAGTAGTTGGGACAGACCCACAGATACGCAGTATTTT
TRBV4-1	.	.	TRBJ1-1	CASSHPQGSFTEAFF	TGCGCCAGCAGCCATCCTCAGGGGTCGTTTACTGAAGCTTTCTTT
TRBV10-3	medium-sized	TRBD2	TRBJ2-1	CAISQSGGSYNEQFF	TGTGCCATCTCCCAGAGCGGGGGGTCCTACAATGAGCAGTTCTTC
TRBV7-6	few	.	TRBJ1-3	CASSFSDSGNTIYF	TGTGCCAGCAGCTTCAGCGACTCTGGAAACACCATATATTTT
TRBV4-1	.	.	TRBJ2-1	CASSQTRNPINNEQFF	TGCGCCAGCAGCCAAACGAGGAACCCAATTAACAATGAGCAGTTCTTC
TRBV19	.	.	TRBJ2-3	CASMGGLRGTDTQYF	TGTGCCAGTATGGGAGGCCTAAGGGGGACGGATACGCAGTATTTT
TRBV6-1	.	.	TRBJ2-7	CASSEGTDSFYEQYF	TGTGCCAGCAGTGAAGGGACAGACTCCTTCTACGAGCAGTACTTC
TRBV9	.	.	TRBJ1-1	CASGDNLNTEAFF	TGTGCCAGCGGTGACAACTTGAACACTGAAGCTTTCTTT
TRBV2	.	.	TRBJ1-1	CASPLELGSMNTEAFF	TGTGCCAGCCCCCTGGAGCTCGGTAGTATGAACACTGAAGCTTTCTTT
TRBV2	few	TRBD1	TRBJ1-2	CASSLQGNEDYTF	TGTGCCAGCAGCTTACAGGGGAATGAAGACTACACCTTC
TRBV13	.	.	TRBJ2-1	CASSLRGGPGYHNEQFF	TGTGCCAGCAGCTTAAGGGGGGGCCCCGGATATCACAATGAGCAGTTCTTC
TRBV9	.	.	TRBJ2-2	CASSGFPNTGELFF	TGTGCCAGTAGTGGGTTCCCGAACACCGGGGAGCTGTTTTTT
TRBV7-9	.	.	TRBJ1-5	CASSSAPIDRLYQPQHF	TGTGCCAGCAGCTCCGCTCCAATTGACAGGTTGTATCAGCCCCAGCATTTT
TRBV13	.	.	TRBJ1-1	CASSSLGRGTEAFF	TGTGCCAGCAGCTCCTTGGGTCGGGGTACTGAAGCTTTCTTT
TRBV14	.	.	TRBJ2-7	CASSQDRDSQAYEQYF	TGTGCCAGCAGCCAAGATAGAGACAGTCAAGCCTACGAGCAGTACTTC
TRBV7-9	.	TRBD2	TRBJ2-1	CASSSGLAGVRHNEQFF	TGTGCCAGCAGCTCCGGGCTAGCGGGAGTTCGGCACAATGAGCAGTTCTTC
TRBV7-2	.	TRBD2	TRBJ2-2	CASRWGTSGTGELFF	TGTGCCAGCCGGTGGGGGACTAGCGGCACCGGGGAGCTGTTTTTT